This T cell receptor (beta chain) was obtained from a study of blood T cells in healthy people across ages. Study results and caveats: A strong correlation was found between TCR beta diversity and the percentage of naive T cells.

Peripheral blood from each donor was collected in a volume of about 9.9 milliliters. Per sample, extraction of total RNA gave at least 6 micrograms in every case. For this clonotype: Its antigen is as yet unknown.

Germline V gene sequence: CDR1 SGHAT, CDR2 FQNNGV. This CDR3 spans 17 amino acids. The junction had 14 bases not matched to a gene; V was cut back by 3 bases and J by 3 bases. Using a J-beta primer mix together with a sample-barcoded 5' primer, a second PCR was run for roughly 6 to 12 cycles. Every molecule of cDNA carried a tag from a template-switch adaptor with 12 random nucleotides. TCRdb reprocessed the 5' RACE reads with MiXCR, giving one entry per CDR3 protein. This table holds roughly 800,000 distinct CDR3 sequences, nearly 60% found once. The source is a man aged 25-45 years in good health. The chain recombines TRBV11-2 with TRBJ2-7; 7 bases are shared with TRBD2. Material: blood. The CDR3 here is CASSFISSGRAFYEQYF. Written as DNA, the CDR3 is TGTGCCAGCAGCTTTATCTCTAGCGGCAGAGCCTTCTACGAGCAGTACTTC.